These T cell receptor beta chains were read from a single sample in a study of OX40 agonist ivuxolimab in advanced cancers. Sequencing used immunoSEQ multiplex PCR; TCRdb keeps in-frame clones, though not all of them. The table includes under 80,000 clones, around 85% detected once. The sequencing here drew on CD4+ or CD8+ T cells sorted from blood, taken in a trial of the OX40 agonist ivuxolimab. These receptors were taken from an adult with an advanced solid tumor such as melanoma, head and neck, liver or kidney cancer. The conserved cysteine and the conserved F or W are not part of the CDR3 here.

V	CDR3
TRBV10-3	AISGGGSSYNEQF
TRBV7-2	ASRRYRAGAYNEQF
TRBV6-4	ASSRQGYNSPLH
TRBV28	ASNQLAGGAETQY
TRBV7-2	ASSLDRVQYTQY
TRBV10-1	ASSPLGRGTEAF
TRBV5-4	ASSTGTGGYNEQF
TRBV5-1	ASSQGTGNQPQH
TRBV27	ASSDGTALGVANYGYT
TRBV5-1	ASSWGDRGGSPLH
TRBV5-4	ASRDQRGSTDTQY
TRBV27	ASTAKSKGNTEAF
TRBV6-1	ASRFYRVHEQY
TRBV30	VQRSGLNTEAF
TRBV11-2	ASSGSGSVPGELF
TRBV2	ASSGRTGLKETQY
TRBV5-1	ASSLGTGSGANVLT
TRBV19	ASSRTGDPGGLF
TRBV7-3	ASSLVAKGTDTQY
TRBV19	ASSMGTANTEAF
TRBV19	ASRWIYGYT
TRBV9	ASSANTGGANEKLF
TRBV6-6	ASSPGQGGTEAF
TRBV4-1	ASSQDPRAGDMNEQF